The T cell receptor beta chain described here comes from a study of blood T cell repertoires in COVID-19. In the study overall: Acute-phase and convalescent COVID-19 samples originated in the United States, Italy and Spain. The analysed material was cDNA or gDNA that came from T cells, B-cell-depleted T cells, or PBMCs.

Under the authors' procedure: Researchers report that nucleated cell counts were estimated from reference gene primer amplification. This table comes from immunoSEQ multiplex PCR, and its TCRdb copy is limited to in-frame clones, with some not included. That table supplies the V and J calls and clone size; D and trimming were determined from the DNA. This table has around 42,000 clones, around 88% appearing once. V was shortened by 3 bases and J by 7 bases, with 10 bases between the two germline ends. The CDR3 consists of 12 residues. Germline lookup yields CDR1 DFQATT and CDR2 SNEGSKA (reference sequence).

This sequence joins TRBV20-1 and TRBJ1-5; D gene unclear. Sequencing was done on a sample of peripheral blood. The origin of this receptor is a human donor in a cohort sampled during active COVID-19. The CDR3 region is CSASLSGQPQHF. DNA for the CDR3: TGCAGTGCTAGTTTATCAGGCCAGCCCCAGCATTTT.